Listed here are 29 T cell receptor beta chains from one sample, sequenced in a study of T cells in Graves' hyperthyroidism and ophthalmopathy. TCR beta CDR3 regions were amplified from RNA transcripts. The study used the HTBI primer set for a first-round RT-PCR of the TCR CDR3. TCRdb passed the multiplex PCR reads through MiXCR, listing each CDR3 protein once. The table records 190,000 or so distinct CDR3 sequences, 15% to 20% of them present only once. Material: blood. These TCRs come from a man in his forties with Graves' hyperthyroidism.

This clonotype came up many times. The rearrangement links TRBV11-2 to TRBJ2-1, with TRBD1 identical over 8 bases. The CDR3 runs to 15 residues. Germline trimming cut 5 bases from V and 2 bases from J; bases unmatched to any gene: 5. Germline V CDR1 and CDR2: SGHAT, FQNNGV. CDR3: CASSRQGIPYNEQFF. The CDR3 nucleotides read TGTGCCAGCAGCCGACAGGGGATCCCCTACAATGAGCAGTTCTTC.

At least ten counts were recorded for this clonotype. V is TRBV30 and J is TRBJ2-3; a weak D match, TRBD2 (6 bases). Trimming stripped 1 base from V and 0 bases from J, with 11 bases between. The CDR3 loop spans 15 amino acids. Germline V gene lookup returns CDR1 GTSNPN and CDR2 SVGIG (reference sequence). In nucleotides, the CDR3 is TGTGCCTGGAGTGGAGATGCGGGGAGCACAGATACGCAGTATTTT. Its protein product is CAWSGDAGSTDTQYF.

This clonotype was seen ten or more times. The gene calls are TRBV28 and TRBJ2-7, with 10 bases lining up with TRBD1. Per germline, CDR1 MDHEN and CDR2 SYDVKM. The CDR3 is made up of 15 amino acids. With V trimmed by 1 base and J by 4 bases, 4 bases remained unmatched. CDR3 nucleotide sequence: TGTGCCAGCAGTTTATTGGGACAGGGGATATACGAGCAGTACTTC. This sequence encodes CASSLLGQGIYEQYF.

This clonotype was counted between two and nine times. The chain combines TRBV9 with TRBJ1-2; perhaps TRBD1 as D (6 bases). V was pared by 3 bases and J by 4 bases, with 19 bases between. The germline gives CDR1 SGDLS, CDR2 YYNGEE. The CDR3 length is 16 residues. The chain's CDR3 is CASSDADRRLRYGYTF. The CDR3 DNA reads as TGTGCCAGCAGCGATGCCGACAGGCGACTCCGCTATGGCTACACCTTC.

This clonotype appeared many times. The CDR3 DNA reads TGTGCCAGCAGCTTCGGACAGGGCGAATATGGCTACACCTTC. It translates to CASSFGQGEYGYTF. The chain combines TRBV7-3 with TRBJ1-2; 8 bases match TRBD1. The CDR3 totals 14 residues. CDR1 is SGHTA and CDR2 is FQGTGA in the germline V gene. J lost 5 bases, V lost 3 bases, and 5 bases had no gene match.

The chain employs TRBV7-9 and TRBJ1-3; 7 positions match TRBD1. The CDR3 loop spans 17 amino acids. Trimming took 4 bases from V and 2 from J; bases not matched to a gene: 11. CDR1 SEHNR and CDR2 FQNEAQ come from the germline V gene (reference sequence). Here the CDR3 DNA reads TGTGCCAGCAGCTCCAGACAGGGTGGAGGCCCTGGAAACACCATATATTTT. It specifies CASSSRQGGGPGNTIYF.

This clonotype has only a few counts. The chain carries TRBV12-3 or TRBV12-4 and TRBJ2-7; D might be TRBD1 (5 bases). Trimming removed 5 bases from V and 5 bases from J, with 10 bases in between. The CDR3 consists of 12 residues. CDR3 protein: CASSDIGDEQYF. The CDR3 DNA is TGTGCCAGCAGTGATATAGGGGACGAGCAGTACTTC.

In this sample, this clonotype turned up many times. CDR3 DNA: TGTGCCAGCAGTTTTGTGGATAGCAATCAGCCCCAGCATTTT. It yields the protein CASSFVDSNQPQHF. The rearrangement links TRBV28 to TRBJ1-5; D call uncertain. V shed 3 bases and J shed 0 bases, with 6 bases lying between them. Germline V gene sequence: CDR1 MDHEN, CDR2 SYDVKM. The CDR3 runs 14 residues.

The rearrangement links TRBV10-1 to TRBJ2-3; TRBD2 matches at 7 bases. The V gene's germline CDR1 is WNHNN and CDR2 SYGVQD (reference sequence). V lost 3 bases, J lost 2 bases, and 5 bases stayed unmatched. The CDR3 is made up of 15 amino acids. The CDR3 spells CASSDVGGYTDTQYF. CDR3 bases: TGCGCCAGCAGTGATGTCGGGGGGTACACAGATACGCAGTATTTT.

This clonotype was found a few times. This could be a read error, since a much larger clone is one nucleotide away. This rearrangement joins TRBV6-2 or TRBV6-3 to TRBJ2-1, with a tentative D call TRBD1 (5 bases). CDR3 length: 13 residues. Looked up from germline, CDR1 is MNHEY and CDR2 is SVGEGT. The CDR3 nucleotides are TGTGCCGGCAGATCGCAGGGTTACAATGAGCAGTTCTTC. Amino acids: CAGRSQGYNEQFF.

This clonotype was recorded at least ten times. CDR3 in DNA: TGTGCCAGCAGCTTAGATAGGGGGGACGAGCAGTACTTC. Translation gives CASSLDRGDEQYF. The V call is TRBV7-9, the J call TRBJ2-7; perhaps D is TRBD1 or TRBD2 (6 bases each). Germline loops: CDR1 SEHNR, CDR2 FQNEAQ (reference sequence). This CDR3 is 13 amino acids long. Trimming took off 1 base at V and 5 bases at J, with 9 bases between the two ends.

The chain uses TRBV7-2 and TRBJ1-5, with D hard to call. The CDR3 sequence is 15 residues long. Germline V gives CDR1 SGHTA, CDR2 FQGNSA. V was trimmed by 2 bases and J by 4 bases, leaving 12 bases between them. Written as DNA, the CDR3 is TGTGCCAGCAGCTTATCGGCGGCGGATAATCAGCCCCAGCATTTT. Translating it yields CASSLSAADNQPQHF.

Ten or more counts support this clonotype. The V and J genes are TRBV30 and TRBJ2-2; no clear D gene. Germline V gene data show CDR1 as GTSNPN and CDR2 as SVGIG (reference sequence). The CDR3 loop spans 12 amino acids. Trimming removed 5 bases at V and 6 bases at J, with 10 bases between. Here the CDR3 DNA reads TGTGCCTGGGGACCCTGGCCCGGGGAGCTGTTTTTT. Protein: CAWGPWPGELFF. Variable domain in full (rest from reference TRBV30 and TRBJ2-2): SQTIHQWPATLVQPVGSPLSLECTVEGTSNPNLYWYRQAAGRGLQLLFYSVGIGQISSEVPQNLSASRPQDRQFILSSKKLLLSDSGFYLCAWGPWPGELFFGEGSRLTVL.

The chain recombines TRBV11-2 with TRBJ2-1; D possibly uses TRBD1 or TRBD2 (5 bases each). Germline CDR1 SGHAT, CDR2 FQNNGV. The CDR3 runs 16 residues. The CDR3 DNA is TGTTCTAGCAGCTTAGTTATCACAGGTCTGATGAATGAGCAGTTCTTC. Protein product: CSSSLVITGLMNEQFF. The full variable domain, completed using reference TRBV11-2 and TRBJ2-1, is EAGVAQSPRYKIIEKRQSVAFWCNPISGHATLYWYQQILGQGPKLLIQFQNNGVVDDSQLPKDRFSAERLKGVDSTLKIQPAKLEDSAVYLCSSSLVITGLMNEQFFGPGTRLTVL.

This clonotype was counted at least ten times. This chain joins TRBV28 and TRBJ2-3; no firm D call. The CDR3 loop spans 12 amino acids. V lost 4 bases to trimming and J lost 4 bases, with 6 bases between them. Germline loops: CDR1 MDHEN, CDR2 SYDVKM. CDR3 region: CASSYGADTQYF. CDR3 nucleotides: TGTGCCAGCAGTTATGGGGCAGATACGCAGTATTTT.

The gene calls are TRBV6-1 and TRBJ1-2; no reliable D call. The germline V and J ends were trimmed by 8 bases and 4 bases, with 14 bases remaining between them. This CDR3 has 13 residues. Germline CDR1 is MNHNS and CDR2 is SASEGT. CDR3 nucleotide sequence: TGTGCCAGCCAGAGGAGTCTAAGCTATGGCTACACCTTC. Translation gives CASQRSLSYGYTF.

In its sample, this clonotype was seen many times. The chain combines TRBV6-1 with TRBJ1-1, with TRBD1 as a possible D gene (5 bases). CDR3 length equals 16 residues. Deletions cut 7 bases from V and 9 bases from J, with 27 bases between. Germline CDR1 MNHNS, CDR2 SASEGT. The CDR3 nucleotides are TGTGCCAGCAATCCCTGGAGGACGAGGGACCTATTTCAAGCTTTCTTT. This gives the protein CASNPWRTRDLFQAFF.

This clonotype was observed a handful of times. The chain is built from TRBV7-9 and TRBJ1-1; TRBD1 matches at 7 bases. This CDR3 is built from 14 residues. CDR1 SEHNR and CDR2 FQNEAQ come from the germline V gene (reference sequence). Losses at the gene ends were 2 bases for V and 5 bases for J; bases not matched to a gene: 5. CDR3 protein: CASSLRGGRTEAFF. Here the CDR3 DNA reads TGTGCCAGCAGCTTACGAGGGGGCAGGACTGAAGCTTTCTTT.

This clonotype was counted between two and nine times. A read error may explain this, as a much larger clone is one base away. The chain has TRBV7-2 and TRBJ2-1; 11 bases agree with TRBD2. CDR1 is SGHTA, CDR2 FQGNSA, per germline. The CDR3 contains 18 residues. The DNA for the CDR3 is TGTGCCAACAGCTTACTGACTAGCGGGGCTTTAAGGGACAATGAGCAGTTCTTC. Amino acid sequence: CANSLLTSGALRDNEQFF.

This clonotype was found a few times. DNA for the CDR3: TGTGCCATCAGTGAGAGCCGTGAAAAACTGTTTTTT. Residues: CAISESREKLFF. This sequence joins TRBV10-3 and TRBJ1-4; the D is unclear. The V and J ends lost 2 bases and 7 bases respectively, with 5 bases between them. The CDR3 spans 12 residues. In germline, CDR1 is ENHRY, CDR2 SYGVKD.

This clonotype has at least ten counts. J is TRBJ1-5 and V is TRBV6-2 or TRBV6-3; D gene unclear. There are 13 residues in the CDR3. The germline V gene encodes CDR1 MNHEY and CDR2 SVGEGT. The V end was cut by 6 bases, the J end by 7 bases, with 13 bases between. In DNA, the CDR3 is TGTGCCAGCAGCTACCGGGTGGGCCAGCCCCAGCATTTT. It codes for CASSYRVGQPQHF.

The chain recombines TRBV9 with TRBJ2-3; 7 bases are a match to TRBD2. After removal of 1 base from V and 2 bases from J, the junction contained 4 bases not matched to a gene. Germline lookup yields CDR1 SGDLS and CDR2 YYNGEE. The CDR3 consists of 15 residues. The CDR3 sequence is CASSVRRGNTDTQYF. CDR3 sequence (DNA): TGTGCCAGCAGCGTAAGGCGGGGGAACACAGATACGCAGTATTTT.

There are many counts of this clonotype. CDR3 in DNA: TGTGCCAGCAGCTTAGTGGGGACTAGCGGGGGGCCTACAGATACGCAGTATTTT. This sequence encodes CASSLVGTSGGPTDTQYF. V gene TRBV7-2 combines with J gene TRBJ2-3; 15 bases are a match to TRBD2. Trimming took 1 base from V and 3 from J; bases not matched to a gene: 5. The CDR3 extends over 18 amino acids. The germline V gene has CDR1 SGHTA and CDR2 FQGNSA.

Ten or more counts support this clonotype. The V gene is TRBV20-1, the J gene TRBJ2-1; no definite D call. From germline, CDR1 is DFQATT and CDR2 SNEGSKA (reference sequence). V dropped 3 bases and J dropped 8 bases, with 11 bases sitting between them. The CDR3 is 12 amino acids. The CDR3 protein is CSASGAEDEQFF. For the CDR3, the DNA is TGCAGTGCTAGTGGCGCAGAGGATGAGCAGTTCTTC.

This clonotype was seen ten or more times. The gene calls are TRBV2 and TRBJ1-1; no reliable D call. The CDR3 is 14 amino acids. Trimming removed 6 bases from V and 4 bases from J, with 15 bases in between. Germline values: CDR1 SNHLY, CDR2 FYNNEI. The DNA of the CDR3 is TGTGCCAGCAGGGGAAGAGCATTGGGCACTGAAGCTTTCTTT. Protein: CASRGRALGTEAFF.

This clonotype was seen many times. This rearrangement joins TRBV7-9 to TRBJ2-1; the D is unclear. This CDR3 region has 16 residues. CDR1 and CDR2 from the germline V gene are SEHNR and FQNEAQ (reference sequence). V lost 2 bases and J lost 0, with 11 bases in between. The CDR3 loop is CASSLQANPSYNEQFF. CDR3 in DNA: TGTGCCAGCAGCTTACAAGCGAACCCCTCCTACAATGAGCAGTTCTTC.

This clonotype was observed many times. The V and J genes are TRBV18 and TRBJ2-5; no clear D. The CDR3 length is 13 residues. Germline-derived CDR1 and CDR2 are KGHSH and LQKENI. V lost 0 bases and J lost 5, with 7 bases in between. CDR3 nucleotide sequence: TGTGCCAGCTCACCACCAAGCGCCGAGACCCAGTACTTC. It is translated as CASSPPSAETQYF.

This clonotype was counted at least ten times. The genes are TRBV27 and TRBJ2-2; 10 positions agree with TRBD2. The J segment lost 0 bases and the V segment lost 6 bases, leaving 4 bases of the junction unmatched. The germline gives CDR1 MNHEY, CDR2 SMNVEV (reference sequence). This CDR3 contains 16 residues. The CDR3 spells CASRVSGGSNTGELFF. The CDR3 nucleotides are TGTGCCAGCAGGGTTAGCGGGGGGTCGAACACCGGGGAGCTGTTTTTT.

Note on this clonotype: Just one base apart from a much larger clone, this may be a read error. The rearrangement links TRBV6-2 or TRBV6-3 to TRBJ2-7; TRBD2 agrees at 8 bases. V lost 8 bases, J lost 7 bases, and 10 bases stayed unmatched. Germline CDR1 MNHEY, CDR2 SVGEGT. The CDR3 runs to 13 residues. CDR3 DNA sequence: TGTGCCAGCGCGGACGGGGGGGCGAATGAGCAGTACTTC. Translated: CASADGGANEQYF.